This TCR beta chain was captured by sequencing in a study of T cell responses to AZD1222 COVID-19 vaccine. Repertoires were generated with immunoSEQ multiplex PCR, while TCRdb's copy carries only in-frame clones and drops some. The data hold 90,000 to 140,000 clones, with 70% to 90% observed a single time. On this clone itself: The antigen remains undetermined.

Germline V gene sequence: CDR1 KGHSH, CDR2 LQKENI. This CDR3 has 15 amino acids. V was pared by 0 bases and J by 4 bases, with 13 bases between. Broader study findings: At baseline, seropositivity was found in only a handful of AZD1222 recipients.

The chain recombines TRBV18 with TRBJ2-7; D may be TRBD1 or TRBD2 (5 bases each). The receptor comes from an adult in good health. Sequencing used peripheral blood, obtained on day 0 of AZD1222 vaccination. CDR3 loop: CASSPPRGLRYEQYF. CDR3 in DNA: TGTGCCAGCTCACCACCCCGGGGCCTAAGGTACGAGCAGTACTTC.